This T cell receptor beta chain was obtained from a study of T-cell reconstitution after alpha-beta-depleted transplantation in children (dated by TCRdb to 2016 to 2018). As for the study more broadly: Using TCR repertoire profiling, the study quantitatively followed how T-cell immune reconstitution unfolded in children after TCRalphabeta/CD19-depleted allogeneic hematopoietic cell transplantation.

This specimen's treatment or condition label, per the study, means: allogeneic hematopoietic cell transplantation with graft depleted of TCRalphabeta T cells and CD19 B cells. TCRalphabeta/CD19-depleted allogeneic hematopoietic cell grafts were given to the transplant recipients, all of whom were children. The germline V gene specifies KGHDR as CDR1 and SFDVKD as CDR2. The CDR3 contains 14 residues, cysteine and phenylalanine counted. Of all the DNA, just the CDR3 is kept, 42 bases in frame from base 1. Germline trimming amounts to 5 bases on V and 0 bases on J, with 2 as the count of junction bases outside the gene matches. Broader findings and caveats from the paper: Hyperexpanded clone frequencies declined over subsequent months; after one year, T-cell counts and TCRbeta diversity were mostly attributed to newly produced T cells. The apparently early recovery of alphabetaT-cell counts about two months after transplant reportedly depended on only several hundred rapidly expanded clones that came from non-depleted graft cells. In some patients, the high TCRbeta diversity seen at day 60 was put down to recipient T cells and intrathymic progenitors that had survived conditioning.

Library preparation employed PCR. These reads were obtained on an Illumina HiSeq 2500. To normalize quantification of the TCRbeta repertoire, the TCR libraries were built with molecular barcoding that relied on unique molecular identifiers. The public reads were run again by TCRdb, first through fastp at Q25 and then through MiXCR, and only productive beta chains were kept. For every CDR3 protein sequence, its rows merge into one entry that carries the most common genes and DNA. The sample table lists some 550,000 distinct CDR3 sequences, more than 20% of them with a count of one. 13% to 15% of the sample belongs to the ten largest clones. To note about this clonotype: The target of this receptor is not known. Base qualities were left out, and no much larger clone turns up one base away.

The clonotype originates from a boy in the first two years of life who had a stem cell transplant for acute myeloid leukemia, so the T cells may come from the graft donor. Recombination connected TRBV24-1 to TRBJ2-7, with 8 middle bases fitting TRBD2. The sequencing used PBMCs, mostly from graft donor cells, collected 360 days after TCRalphabeta/CD19-depleted stem cell transplant. The CDR3 has the sequence CATSGSGDSYEQYF. The sequence in DNA is TGTGCCACCAGTGGTAGCGGGGACTCCTACGAGCAGTACTTC.